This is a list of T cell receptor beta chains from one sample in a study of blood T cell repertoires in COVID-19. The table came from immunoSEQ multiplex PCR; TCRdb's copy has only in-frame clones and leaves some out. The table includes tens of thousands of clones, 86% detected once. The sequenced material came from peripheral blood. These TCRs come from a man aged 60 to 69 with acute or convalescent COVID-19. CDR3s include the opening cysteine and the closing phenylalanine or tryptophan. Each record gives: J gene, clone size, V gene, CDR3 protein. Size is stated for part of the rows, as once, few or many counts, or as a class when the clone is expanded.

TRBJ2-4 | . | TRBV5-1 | CASSLDLAGTLGGKNIQYF
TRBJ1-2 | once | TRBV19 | CASSIGGGTGHYGYTF
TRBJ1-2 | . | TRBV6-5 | CASSWGQGGYGYTF
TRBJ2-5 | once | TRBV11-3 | CASSPTGGGTETQYF
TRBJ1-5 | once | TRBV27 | CASSLMGQGNQPQHF
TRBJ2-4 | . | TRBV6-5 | CASSYGRQGGDIQYF
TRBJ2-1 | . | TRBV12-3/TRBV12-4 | CASRTSGSGEQFF
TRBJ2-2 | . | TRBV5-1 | CASSLAPGNTGELFF
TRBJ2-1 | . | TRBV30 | CAWDRSSYNEQFF
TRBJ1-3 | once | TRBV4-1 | CASSQGQDSGNTIYF
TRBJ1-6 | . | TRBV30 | CAWSSRRDNSPLHF
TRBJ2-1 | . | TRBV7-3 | CASSPSGRPDNEQFF
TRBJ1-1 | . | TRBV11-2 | CASSPTGGHTEAFF
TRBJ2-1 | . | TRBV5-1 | CASSLASNEQFF
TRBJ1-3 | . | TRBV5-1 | CASSLAGSNTIYF
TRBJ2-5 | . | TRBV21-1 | CASSKGHRMGHQPAETQYF
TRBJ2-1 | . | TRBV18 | CASSPDRSPYNEQFF
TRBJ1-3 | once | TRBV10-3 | CAITSAALSGNTIYF
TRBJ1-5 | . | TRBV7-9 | CASSLGTGRTGPNQPQHF
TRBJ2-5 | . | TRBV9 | CASSFRQRETQYF
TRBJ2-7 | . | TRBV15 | CATSSDRVSEQYF
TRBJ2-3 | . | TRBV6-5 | CASRLAGEPDTQYF
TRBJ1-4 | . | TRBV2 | CASRPLTGFSDSAATNEKLFF
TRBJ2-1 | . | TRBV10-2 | CASSSNEGQFF
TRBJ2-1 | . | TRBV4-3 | CASSQDFGGREQFF
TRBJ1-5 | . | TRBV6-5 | CASIPGGVTNQPQHF
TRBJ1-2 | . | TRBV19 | CASSIKGGALNYGYTF
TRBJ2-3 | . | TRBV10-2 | CASRDYRGTDTQYF
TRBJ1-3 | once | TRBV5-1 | CASSLDGTGGGNTIYF
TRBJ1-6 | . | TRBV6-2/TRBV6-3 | CASSYSDRGPNSPLHF
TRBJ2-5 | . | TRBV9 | CASSVGPTGGQETQYF
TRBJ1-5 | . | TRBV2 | CASSPDRVNNQPQHF
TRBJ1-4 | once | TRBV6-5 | CASSSAGGRSEKLFF
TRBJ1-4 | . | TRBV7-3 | CASSLTGGTNEKLFF
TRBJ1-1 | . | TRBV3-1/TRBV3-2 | CASAHSGLLTEAFF
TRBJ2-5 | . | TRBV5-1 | CASSLGRGQASWPFTETQYF
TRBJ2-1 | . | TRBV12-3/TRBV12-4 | CASSEWSYNEQFF
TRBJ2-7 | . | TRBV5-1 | CASSVGGTGQGFSYEQYF
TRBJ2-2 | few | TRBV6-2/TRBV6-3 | CASSYGLAMNTGELFF
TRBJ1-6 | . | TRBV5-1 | CASSLGDLPNSPLHF
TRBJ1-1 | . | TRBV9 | CASSWTDTLNTEAFF
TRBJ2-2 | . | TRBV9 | CASSPGNSGTGELFF
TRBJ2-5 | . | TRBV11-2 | CASSLVVLAGKETQYF
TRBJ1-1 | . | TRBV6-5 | CASSYAQGLPEAFF
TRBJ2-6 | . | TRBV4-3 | CASSRTGTGGSGANVLTF
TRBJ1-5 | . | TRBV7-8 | CASSLSTGAGQPQHF
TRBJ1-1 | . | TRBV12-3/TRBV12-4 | CASSRTGLTEAFF
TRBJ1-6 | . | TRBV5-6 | CASSYDRGNSPLHF
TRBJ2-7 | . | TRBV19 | CASSILTRTGSYEQYF
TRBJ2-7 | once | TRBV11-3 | CASSWGQVLSYEQYF
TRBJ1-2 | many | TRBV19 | CASSIRGNHGYTF
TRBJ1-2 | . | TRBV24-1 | CATSDDYGYTF
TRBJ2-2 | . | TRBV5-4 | CASSALDRLNTGELFF
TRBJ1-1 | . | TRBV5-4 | CASSLEGGINTEAFF
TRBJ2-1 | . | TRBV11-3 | CASSLDNNEQFF
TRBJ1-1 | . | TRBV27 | CASSFLGPINTEAFF
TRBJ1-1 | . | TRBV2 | CATQTGGPTEAFF
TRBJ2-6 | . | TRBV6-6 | CASSQSRGQGSSGANVLTF
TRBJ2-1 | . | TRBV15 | CATRESGYNEQFF